This T cell receptor beta chain appears in the sequencing data of a study of a mutant IDH1 vaccine in newly diagnosed glioma (dated by TCRdb to the early 2020s). Turning to the overall study: Patients received eight vaccinations in weeks 1, 3, 5, 7, 11, 15, 19 and 23, corresponding to visits V03 through V10. Vaccination began 4-6 weeks after radiotherapy alone, or alongside temozolomide cycles in the chemotherapy-containing groups. Of the 30 to 35 treated patients, approximately 60% were male and around 40% were female, and a mean age of 40.4 years was recorded. Prior to enrollment, standard therapy consisting of radiotherapy alone, temozolomide alone, or radiochemotherapy with temozolomide had been administered to patients, with the combination being received by most patients. Six visits were used for peripheral blood collection: V03 (baseline), V05, V07, V10, V12 and V13. For exploratory analyses, longitudinal TCRB deep sequencing was carried out in around 24 treated patients wherever samples were available. Findings and caveats that apply to the study as a whole: PBMC samples for TCRB deep sequencing were selected based on availability. No apparent relationship was observed between pseudoprogression and alterations in the top peripheral T cell clonotypes detected by TCRB sequencing. Immune responses induced by the vaccine were seen in approximately 92% of patients across multiple MHC alleles. The authors noted that analyses of patient blood samples could not be reproduced because of sample limitations.

What the time point label conveys for this sample: week 5, during vaccination. Every vaccine dose consisted of 300 ug of a 20-mer mutant IDH1 peptide in Montanide, administered subcutaneously together with topical imiquimod. Newly diagnosed WHO grade 3 or 4 IDH1-mutant astrocytomas showing loss of nuclear ATRX were present in the donors. The samples were drawn from NOA16, a multicentre, single-arm, open-label phase I trial in Germany that tested a mutant IDH1 peptide vaccine in humans for the first time. Genomic DNA for TCRB sequencing was extracted from EDTA blood using the DNeasy Blood and Tissue Kit. Relative to germline, V is missing 10 bases and J is missing 10 bases, with 13 bases of the junction outside any gene match. In the germline V gene, CDR1 corresponds to MDHEN and CDR2 to SYDVKM. Counted from cysteine to phenylalanine, this CDR3 has 13 amino acids. Only the CDR3 DNA is retained, 39 bases long and in frame from the first base.

This clone was seen more than once but under ten times. Its antigen is currently not known. No much larger clone exists at a distance of one base, and base qualities are not known. Library preparation used the immunoSEQ multiplex PCR assay. Following the manufacturer's protocol, the hsTCRB Kit was used to amplify rearranged TCR beta chain sequences. Sequencing of TCRB libraries was carried out on an Illumina MiSeq. Per the authors' processing: The kit vendor's proprietary platform handled demultiplexing, trimming and gene mapping. TCRdb holds this immuneACCESS table with in-frame rearrangements only. Some clones are missing; in checked studies, unresolved V genes explain under half, and the rest has no known cause. The V and J calls and clone size come from that table; D and trimming were worked out from the DNA. Present in this sample are roughly 34,000 clones, roughly 81% of which were seen just once. The top ten clones comprise about 12% of the sample.

The rearranged chain carries TRBV28 and TRBJ1-2; 9 central bases correspond to TRBD1. This clonotype was obtained from a man over 45 with glioma. Sequenced here: PBMCs, sampled from a glioma patient whose treatment included an IDH1 peptide vaccine. The nucleotide sequence reads TGTGCCACCGATAAAGGGGACAGGGTTATCTACACCTTC. It specifies CATDKGDRVIYTF.